This T cell receptor (beta chain) emerged from a study of shared clonotypes between healthy human individuals (TCRdb year 2020). About the study as a whole: The cohort comprised two women and a few men aged 18 to 49 years. For each donor, three plates each were used for CD4 naive and CD4 memory, two plates were used for CD8 naive, and one plate was used for CD8 memory. To estimate repertoire size and how much clonotypes are shared between individuals, the study performed deep sequencing of blood TCR repertoires from 4 to 6 healthy adults. Libraries were prepared and TCR repertoires were sequenced by different laboratories using diverse techniques, in order to increase sequencing depth and limit assay-specific biases. Leukapheresis yielded between about 0.8 and 9.5 billion PBMCs per donor.

V ends up 4 bases short and J 0 bases short, with an unmatched junction base count of 7. From the cysteine through the phenylalanine, the CDR3 covers 16 amino acids. Only CDR3 DNA is held: 48 bases, read in frame from base 1. Looking up the germline V gene yields CDR1 SGHRS and CDR2 YFSETQ. TCR CDR3 regions were amplified from genomic DNA by multiplex PCR using the deep immunoSEQ assay. Extracted genomic DNA from each cell subset was distributed evenly across all wells of several immunoSEQ 96-well plates, and each plate was treated as a replicate. Each replicate PCR for sorted subsets received about 180 ng genomic DNA, equal to tens of thousands of T cell genomes. The purified libraries were quantified using a Qubit 3.0 fluorometer, sized with a Bioanalyzer 2100, and then quantified again using the KAPA Library Quantification kit. A separate single-read 150-cycle Illumina NextSeq 550 flow cell was used to sequence each immunoSEQ 96-well plate. The published analysis was carried out like this. Because only junctional sequences without quality scores were contained in the immunoSEQ output, filtering matching that applied to full-length reads could not be performed. Sequences were annotated with PyIR, a Python wrapper for IgBLAST v1.9, and V/J genes and CDR3 were assigned using IMGT germline references. Any read was removed if the V/J assignment was weak (E-value above 1e-6), the CDR3 was missing, or the read contained stop codons, out-of-frame junctions, or ambiguous translated residues. A V3J clonotype was defined by an identical inferred V gene, J gene, and CDR3 amino acid sequence. The percentage overlap between two repertoires was calculated by dividing the number of shared unique clonotypes by the size of the smaller repertoire. Repertoire richness was assessed with RTK rarefaction, the Chao1 estimator, and Recon v2.1 estimates of unobserved clonotypes. OLGA was used to compute generation probabilities for all TCRbeta clonotypes that the gDNA method yielded from a handful of donors. As stored in TCRdb, this immuneACCESS dataset retains in-frame rearrangements with V and J assigned. A fraction of the clones does not appear; measured against another copy, unresolved V genes explain less than half of the discrepancy, and the remainder lacks a known reason. V and J calls and clone size are as listed in that table; D and trimming were resolved from the DNA. In all, the sample holds millions of clones, and 85% to 95% of those were seen once. Of the sample, 0.1% to 0.15% is held by the ten largest clones.

With regard to this clone: Its antigen target is currently unknown. No much larger clone exists at a distance of one base, and base qualities are not known.

The paper's findings and limits, for the study overall: Naive subsets generally had larger estimated clonotype richness than memory subsets did. Sampling was limited to blood, and TCR repertoires in tissue likely differ from TCR repertoires in blood. Even with the large sequencing depth, rarefaction of the sorted-subset datasets indicated that sequencing was incomplete. Across four donors, roughly 5% of naive CD4, approximately 3.6% of naive CD8, around 2.5% of memory CD4, and about 0.44% of memory CD8 clonotypes were shared. Based on pairwise subsampling, the degree of clonotype sharing among donors was expected to be affected by sequencing depth. Compared with non-shared clonotypes, the clonotypes found in all four sorted-subset donors had higher generation probabilities. The genetic and exposure-history diversity represented was limited by the small number of donors.

Donors were healthy HIV-negative adults with no recently reported acute infections or vaccinations. Every donor was a Caucasian adult residing in Nashville, Tennessee, USA. CD4+ T cells were enriched by magnetic negative selection, after which naive cells were positively selected on CD45RA and the negative fraction was taken as the memory subset. After blood collection by leukapheresis, PBMCs were isolated using Ficoll-Histopaque density gradient centrifugation and then cryopreserved in the vapor phase of liquid nitrogen. Purity and quantity of every magnetically sorted T cell population were checked by analytical flow cytometry. Genomic DNA was isolated from each sorted fraction and quantified by UV absorbance on a Nanodrop 2000c.

Sequencing used naive CD4+ T cells sorted from blood. The sample's cell subset or site label, decoded: CD45RA+ positively selected. The TCR was taken from a man aged 18-30 years in good health. The sequence joins TRBV5-1 to TRBJ2-3; the junction holds 8 bases that match TRBD1. The CDR3 region: CASSRQGAPSTDTQYF. The DNA sequence is given as TGCGCCAGCAGCCGTCAGGGGGCTCCTAGCACAGATACGCAGTATTTT.